Listed below are T cell receptor beta chains from one sample, sequenced in a study of cytomegalovirus exposure and HLA in healthy donors. Profiled with immunoSEQ multiplex PCR; TCRdb holds only in-frame clones, not every one. The table has some 99,000 clones, around 73% seen once. The sample consisted of PBMCs. The receptors shown here come from a man between 40 and 49 years old in good health and CMV-seronegative. Both conserved end residues are part of each CDR3. A D gene is named only where the DNA matches it firmly. The size field is filled for only some rows; it gives once, few, many or a size class.

-,-,TRBJ1-6,TRBV6-1,TGTGCCAGCAGTGAGGCGGGGGGGACGCCCCTCCACTTT,CASSEAGGTPLHF
TRBD1,-,TRBJ2-7,TRBV19,TGTGCCAGTAGTATGGGACAGTCATACTCCTACGAGCAGTACTTC,CASSMGQSYSYEQYF
TRBD2,-,TRBJ2-3,TRBV19,TGTGCCAGTAGTACCTGGACTAGCGGGGGCACAGATACGCAGTATTTT,CASSTWTSGGTDTQYF
-,-,TRBJ2-7,TRBV6-6,TGTGCCTCACGACTGAGGCGGACAGCCTCCTACGAGCAGTACTTC,CASRLRRTASYEQYF
-,-,TRBJ1-6,TRBV6-1,TGTGCCAGCAGAGGGGGGGCCGCGATAAATTCACCCCTCCACTTT,CASRGGAAINSPLHF
TRBD1,-,TRBJ2-7,TRBV28,TGTGCCAGCAGCCAGCGACAGGGGGTCTACGAGCAGTACTTC,CASSQRQGVYEQYF
-,-,TRBJ2-7,TRBV10-3,TGTGCCATCAGTGAGACATTGCCCTACGAGCAGTACTTC,CAISETLPYEQYF
-,few,TRBJ2-3,TRBV6-4,TGTGCCAGCAGTGAACAGGGTGGAGGCACAGATACGCAGTATTTT,CASSEQGGGTDTQYF
TRBD1,-,TRBJ2-7,TRBV27,TGTGCCAGCAGTTCATGGACAGGGGTAGCCTACGAGCAGTACTTC,CASSSWTGVAYEQYF
-,few,TRBJ1-2,TRBV28,TGTGCCAGCAGTCCATCTCACGGGGGGGGGTCGGGCTATGGCTACACCTTC,CASSPSHGGGSGYGYTF
-,once,TRBJ2-7,TRBV5-1,TGCGCCAGCAGCTTGGTCATGGAGACCTACGAGCAGTACTTC,CASSLVMETYEQYF
-,-,TRBJ2-7,TRBV7-2,TGTGCCAGCAGCGTAAAGCGGGCACCCTCCTACGAGCAGTACTTC,CASSVKRAPSYEQYF
TRBD1,-,TRBJ2-1,TRBV11-2,TGTGCCAGCAGCTTAGTTTGGGGACAGGGTGATGATGAGCAGTTCTTC,CASSLVWGQGDDEQFF
TRBD2,-,TRBJ2-5,TRBV10-3,TGTGCCATCAGCGGGACTAGGGGAACGGAGACCCAGTACTTC,CAISGTRGTETQYF
-,-,TRBJ1-6,TRBV4-1,TGCGCCAGCAGCCAACCTACTCGGGGGGGATTGGGGTCACCCCTCCACTTT,CASSQPTRGGLGSPLHF
-,-,TRBJ1-5,TRBV19,TGTGCCAGTAGGCAGGGTTCCCATCAGCCCCAGCATTTT,CASRQGSHQPQHF